The T cell receptor (beta chain) under discussion was sequenced for a study of CD8 T cells in ankylosing spondylitis (dated by TCRdb to 2016 to 2017). At the level of the whole study: To find TCR variants linked to disease, the study profiled T cell receptor beta repertoires in ankylosing spondylitis patients and healthy donors. Peripheral blood was sampled, and synovial fluid was also collected from ankylosing spondylitis patients. In total, the full study cohort was made up of over a hundred healthy donors and more than 20 ankylosing spondylitis patients.

Sequenced using an Illumina HiSeq 2500. Quantitative 5'-RACE with molecular barcodes was the method used to prepare the TCR beta libraries. Turning to the authors' computational methods: To identify disease-linked TCR variants, a new computational method was used, one built on a probabilistic model of VDJ rearrangement. The raw public reads went through TCRdb reprocessing: fastp at Q25, MiXCR clone calling, in-frame beta chains kept. One record per CDR3 amino acid sequence lists the most common genes and DNA. TCRdb's processing, not the authors', yielded these V and J calls. Present in this sample are 150,000 to 200,000 distinct CDR3 sequences, 13% of which were seen just once. The ten largest clones take up approximately 9.9% of the sample. Paper-wide results and their limitations: The disease-linked clones were reported to be significantly enriched in matched synovial fluid samples from ankylosing spondylitis patients. In peripheral blood, the disease-linked clones were found at relatively low frequencies and had a CD8+ phenotype. Some motif variants were previously reported in synovial fluid and blood of reactive arthritis patients, suggesting common disease-initiation mechanisms. A TCR beta motif made up of about eight highly homologous amino acid variants appeared to be characteristic of blood from ankylosing spondylitis patients.

The V and J ends are trimmed by 3 bases and 1 base, leaving 6 bases between them. Taken from the germline V gene, the CDR1 and CDR2 loops are SGHTA and FQGTGA. From its cysteine to its phenylalanine, the CDR3 spans 14 amino acids. The CDR3 DNA has 42 bases and is translated from base 1. This clonotype was recorded a few times. The target of this receptor is not known. No base quality values were provided; no much bigger clone lies one nucleotide off. This chain joins TRBV7-3 to TRBJ2-2; there is no confident call for the D gene. The receptor comes from a female donor with ankylosing spondylitis or in good health (not recorded which). Sequenced: blood, either unsorted or a sorted T cell fraction (not recorded which). The CDR3 reads CASSFPGNTGELFF. The DNA sequence is given as TGTGCCAGCAGCTTTCCAGGGAACACCGGGGAGCTGTTTTTT.